One sample yielded the 20 T cell receptor beta chains listed below, sequenced in a study of T cells in Graves' hyperthyroidism and ophthalmopathy. RNA transcripts provided the source from which TCR beta CDR3 regions were amplified. The primer set for the first-round RT-PCR of the TCR CDR3 was HTBI. In TCRdb, the multiplex PCR reads were re-called with MiXCR into one record per CDR3 protein. This repertoire shows about 500,000 distinct CDR3 sequences, over 15% found once; its top ten account for approximately 20%. The sample comprised blood. Receptors were obtained from a woman aged 18 to 35 with Graves' hyperthyroidism.

The sample holds a few counts of this clonotype. This chain joins TRBV20-1 and TRBJ2-5; D ambiguous. Deletions cut 0 bases from V and 1 base from J, with 9 bases between. CDR3 length: 14 residues. CDR1 is DFQATT, CDR2 SNEGSKA, per germline (reference sequence). The chain's CDR3 is CSARDLGVQETQYF. DNA of the CDR3: TGCAGTGCTAGAGATCTTGGGGTCCAAGAGACCCAGTACTTC.

This sequence joins TRBV7-8 and TRBJ1-5; no definite D call. The CDR3 loop spans 14 amino acids. V was shortened by 9 bases and J by 0 bases, with 12 bases between the two germline ends. Germline V gene lookup returns CDR1 SGHVS and CDR2 FQNEAQ. The CDR3 DNA is TGTGCCAGGAGCCCCAAGGTTAGCAATCAGCCCCAGCATTTT. Its translation is CARSPKVSNQPQHF.

Only one count was recorded for this clonotype. V gene TRBV24-1 combines with J gene TRBJ2-7; 8 bases fit TRBD2. The V and J ends lost 6 bases and 3 bases, in that order; junction bases with no gene match: 9. CDR3 length: 15 residues. From germline, CDR1 is KGHDR and CDR2 SFDVKD. The CDR3 loop reads CATSQSGSHIYEQYF. CDR3 DNA sequence: TGTGCCACCAGTCAAAGCGGGAGCCATATCTACGAGCAGTACTTC.

This clonotype came up many times. This rearrangement joins TRBV7-9 to TRBJ2-1; D could derive from TRBD1 or TRBD2 (5 bases each). CDR1 and CDR2 from the germline V gene are SEHNR and FQNEAQ (reference sequence). Trimming shortened V by 5 bases and J by 0 bases, and 20 bases separated the two germline ends. The CDR3 loop spans 18 amino acids. The CDR3, as DNA: TGTGCCAGCAGCGCGCGGACACACGGGGCAAGCTCCTACAATGAGCAGTTCTTC. Residues: CASSARTHGASSYNEQFF.

The chain recombines TRBV19 with TRBJ1-5; 8 nucleotides line up with TRBD1. This CDR3 comprises 15 residues. Germline V gene sequence: CDR1 LNHDA, CDR2 SQIVND (reference sequence). V gave up 4 bases and J gave up 9 bases; unmatched junction bases: 11. The CDR3 sequence: CASSKGQGGVRPQHF. Written as DNA, the CDR3 is TGTGCCAGTAGTAAAGGACAGGGTGGCGTGCGGCCCCAGCATTTT.

This clonotype came up many times. This chain joins TRBV20-1 and TRBJ1-1; no firm D call. The V gene lost 0 bases and the J gene lost 0 bases, with 11 bases spanning the gap. Germline V CDR1 and CDR2: DFQATT, SNEGSKA (reference sequence). The length of the CDR3 is 15 residues. CDR3 amino acids: CSARDSGVLNTEAFF. The DNA for the CDR3 is TGCAGTGCTAGAGATAGTGGCGTCCTGAACACTGAAGCTTTCTTT.

This clonotype was seen at least ten times. The chain is built from TRBV2 and TRBJ1-2; D is uncertain. CDR3 length equals 12 residues. In germline, CDR1 is SNHLY, CDR2 FYNNEI. V was cut by 4 bases and J by 8 bases, with 11 bases left in between. CDR3 region: CASSGILGGYTF. In DNA form, the CDR3 reads TGTGCCAGCAGTGGGATCCTCGGGGGCTACACCTTC.

This clonotype showed up just a few times. The rearrangement joins TRBV3-1 to TRBJ1-2, with D maybe TRBD1 (6 bases). Trimming removed 4 bases from V and 6 bases from J, with 21 bases in between. Germline CDR1 reads LGHDT; CDR2 reads YNNKEL (reference sequence). The CDR3 length is 16 residues. Here the CDR3 reads CASSLRGRRGHDGYTF. The CDR3, as DNA: TGTGCCAGCAGCCTCCGGGGCAGGAGGGGACACGATGGCTACACCTTC. The variable domain in full, completed from reference TRBV3-1 and TRBJ1-2, reads DTAVSQTPKYLVTQMGNDKSIKCEQNLGHDTMYWYKQDSKKFLKIMFSYNNKELIINETVPNRFSPKSPDKAHLNLHINSLELGDSAVYFCASSLRGRRGHDGYTFGSGTRLTVV.

This chain joins TRBV3-1 and TRBJ2-1, with a tentative D call TRBD1 (5 bases). There are 14 residues in the CDR3. V lost 6 bases to trimming and J lost 0 bases, with 9 bases between them. Germline V gives CDR1 LGHDT, CDR2 YNNKEL (reference sequence). The CDR3 protein is CASRPGISYNEQFF. For the CDR3, the DNA is TGTGCCAGCAGACCAGGGATCTCCTACAATGAGCAGTTCTTC.

The rearrangement joins TRBV19 to TRBJ1-3, with TRBD1 identical over 8 bases. The CDR3 has 17 amino acids. CDR1 is LNHDA, CDR2 SQIVND, per germline (reference sequence). Trimming cost V 6 bases and J 0 bases; bases outside gene matches: 10. CDR3 sequence: CASSRTGYRSSGNTIYF. The CDR3, as DNA: TGTGCCAGTAGCCGGACAGGGTACCGATCCTCTGGAAACACCATATATTTT.

This clonotype was recorded many times. The chain joins TRBV20-1 to TRBJ1-1, with D maybe TRBD1 (6 bases). CDR1 and CDR2 (germline): DFQATT, SNEGSKA (reference sequence). This CDR3 is built from 15 residues. V lost 5 bases, J lost 0 bases, and 16 bases lay in between. The CDR3 protein is CSAPYRGHMNTEAFF. Written as DNA, the CDR3 is TGCAGTGCTCCATATCGGGGACACATGAACACTGAAGCTTTCTTT.

This sequence joins TRBV11-3 and TRBJ2-2, with unresolved D. Between the trimmed V and J ends, which lost 2 bases and 4 bases, there was a span of 5 bases. In germline, CDR1 is SGHNT, CDR2 YENEEA. The CDR3 loop spans 13 amino acids. CDR3 bases: TGTGCCAGCAGCTTAACGATCACCGGGGAGCTGTTTTTT. This translates into CASSLTITGELFF.

The V call is TRBV27, the J call TRBJ1-4, with D perhaps matching TRBD1 (6 bases). This CDR3 has 15 residues. Trimming stripped 4 bases from V and 8 bases from J, with 17 bases between. Germline CDR1 reads MNHEY; CDR2 reads SMNVEV (reference sequence). The CDR3 sequence is CASSSSGHTGEKLFF. The CDR3 bases are TGTGCCAGCAGTTCGTCGGGACATACAGGGGAAAAACTGTTTTTT. The whole variable domain, filled in from reference TRBV27 and TRBJ1-4, reads EAQVTQNPRYLITVTGKKLTVTCSQNMNHEYMSWYRQDPGLGLRQIYYSMNVEVTDKGDVPEGYKVSRKEKRNFPLILESPSPNQTSLYFCASSSSGHTGEKLFFGSGTQLSVL.

This clonotype was detected only a few times. The chain couples TRBV10-2 to TRBJ2-3; TRBD2 agrees at 11 bases. The CDR3 loop spans 13 amino acids. The V gene end was trimmed by 8 bases and the J gene end by 7 bases; junction bases not matched to a gene: 5. The germline V gene has CDR1 WSHSY and CDR2 SAAADI. CDR3 nucleotide sequence: TGCGCCAGCTCTAGCGGGGGGCCATATACGCAGTATTTT. Protein sequence: CASSSGGPYTQYF.

The sample holds a few counts of this clonotype. V usage is TRBV29-1 and J usage is TRBJ1-2; 9 bases fit TRBD1. The CDR3 is 13 residues long. Germline V gives CDR1 SQVTM, CDR2 ANQGSEA. V shed 7 bases and J 4 bases; nucleotides not matched to a gene: 7. CDR3: CSAPGQGFYGYTF. The CDR3 DNA reads TGCAGCGCCCCGGGACAGGGCTTCTATGGCTACACCTTC. The full variable domain, with the rest looked up from reference TRBV29-1 and TRBJ1-2, is SAVISQKPSRDICQRGTSLTIQCQVDSQVTMMFWYRQQPGQSLTLIATANQGSEATYESGFVIDKFPISRPNLTFSTLTVSNMSPEDSSIYLCSAPGQGFYGYTFGSGTRLTVV.

There are many counts of this clonotype. The chain carries TRBV12-3 or TRBV12-4 and TRBJ1-4; TRBD1 agrees at 10 bases. V gave up 5 bases and J gave up 3 bases; unmatched junction bases: 12. The CDR3 totals 18 residues. The CDR3 DNA reads as TGTGCCAGCAGTGAATTGTACGGACAGGGGGAGTCTAATGAAAAACTGTTTTTT. Translating gives CASSELYGQGESNEKLFF.

The chain uses TRBV20-1 and TRBJ1-6, with D perhaps matching TRBD1 (6 bases). Trimming stripped 4 bases from V and 7 bases from J, with 20 bases between. Looked up from germline, CDR1 is DFQATT and CDR2 is SNEGSKA (reference sequence). The CDR3 covers 16 residues. The DNA for the CDR3 is TGCAGTGCTAACAACCCTAAGGGGGGTGCGAATTCACCCCTCCACTTT. Residues: CSANNPKGGANSPLHF.

The chain couples TRBV28 to TRBJ2-1; 7 bases align to TRBD2. V shed 6 bases and J 6 bases; nucleotides not matched to a gene: 11. Germline lookup yields CDR1 MDHEN and CDR2 SYDVKM. The CDR3 sequence is 15 residues long. The CDR3 coding sequence is TGTGCCAGCAGCCCCTGGGCGGGAGTTTTCAATGAGCAGTTCTTC. This gives the protein CASSPWAGVFNEQFF. Full variable domain (outside the CDR3, taken from reference TRBV28 and TRBJ2-1): DVKVTQSSRYLVKRTGEKVFLECVQDMDHENMFWYRQDPGLGLRLIYFSYDVKMKEKGDIPEGYSVSREKKERFSLILESASTNQTSMYLCASSPWAGVFNEQFFGPGTRLTVL.

This chain uses TRBV2 with TRBJ2-3, with a possible D match to TRBD1 (6 bases). Looked up from germline, CDR1 is SNHLY and CDR2 is FYNNEI. CDR3 size: 14 residues. V gave up 4 bases and J gave up 3 bases, with 11 bases separating them. The CDR3 reads CASSVYRVTDTQYF. CDR3 DNA: TGTGCCAGCAGTGTTTACAGGGTGACAGATACGCAGTATTTT.

This clonotype was seen ten or more times. The V and J genes are TRBV12-3 or TRBV12-4 and TRBJ2-1; tentative D call: TRBD1 (6 bases). The CDR3 has 15 residues. V lost 3 bases and J 5 bases, leaving 14 bases between the germline ends. The CDR3 bases are TGTGCCAGCAGTTTTTCACAGGGAGCGGACAATGAGCAGTTCTTC. The encoded protein is CASSFSQGADNEQFF.